This TCR beta chain was profiled in a study of response to subunit inactivated influenza vaccine. Study-level results: Authors suggested seasonal influenza vaccinations each recruit few new T cells.

Trimming took off 10 bases at V and 7 bases at J, with 13 bases between the two ends. The CDR3 is 11 residues long. The germline V gene has CDR1 MDHEN and CDR2 SYDVKM. This clonotype came up many times. Its specificity is unknown. TCRdb ran MiXCR on the RT-PCR reads and lists one entry per CDR3 protein. The table records 450,000 to 600,000 distinct CDR3 sequences, 6.5% to 8% of them present only once. This sequence originates from a man aged 50-75 years who received an inactivated influenza vaccine. The chain combines TRBV28 with TRBJ1-2; no firm D call. The starting material was PBMCs from blood, obtained roughly 24 months after vaccination. The DNA of the CDR3 is TGTGCCACCTCCACGCGAAGTGGCTACACCTTC. It is translated as CATSTRSGYTF.